This TCR beta chain stems from a study of blood T cell repertoires in COVID-19. The overall study: Both acute and convalescent COVID-19 samples were obtained from the United States, Italy and Spain. The cDNA or gDNA used as material had been derived from T cells, B-cell-depleted T cells, or PBMCs.

The CDR3 has 14 residues. Between the trimmed V and J ends, which lost 3 bases and 2 bases, there was a span of 12 bases. CDR1 SGHDT and CDR2 YYEEEE come from the germline V gene. As handled by the study authors: By means of reference gene primer amplification, nucleated cell counts were estimated. Assay: immunoSEQ multiplex PCR; the TCRdb copy retains only in-frame clones and omits some. Clonal size and the V and J genes are those of that table, whereas D and trimming came from the DNA. Of about 220,000 clones in the sample, 80% to 85% were seen once. This clone was found a few times. The clonotype originates from a woman aged 55-69 years with acute or convalescent COVID-19. Sequencing used peripheral blood. J is TRBJ2-7 and V is TRBV5-6; no clear D. The CDR3 sequence is CASSYISVTYEQYF. The CDR3 coding sequence is TGTGCCAGCAGCTACATATCAGTAACCTACGAGCAGTACTTC.